This passage covers 18 T cell receptor beta chains from one sample sequenced in a study of blood T cells in healthy people across ages. A second PCR of about 6 to 11 cycles used a sample-barcoded 5' primer and a J-beta primer mix. Via MiXCR, TCRdb re-called the 5' RACE reads, giving one row per CDR3 protein. The top ten hold 15% to 19% of the sample, which has hundreds of thousands of distinct CDR3 sequences, about 30% seen once. Sequencing was done on a sample of blood. These receptors were taken from an elderly woman in good health.

On this clonotype itself: This may arise from a read error, as a much more abundant clone is one base away. The chain joins TRBV7-9 to TRBJ2-5; TRBD1 agrees at 9 bases. This CDR3 spans 16 amino acids. Germline lookup yields CDR1 SEHNR and CDR2 FQNEAQ (reference sequence). J lost 11 bases, V lost 1 base, and 14 bases had no gene match. CDR3 nucleotides: TGTGCCAGCAGCTTAGGCCTACAGGGGGCGTACAATGAGCAGTACTTC. Its protein is CASSLGLQGAYNEQYF.

The chain has TRBV7-2 and TRBJ2-5, with TRBD2 as a possible D gene (7 bases). TRBJ2-7 explains the end of the DNA better; the J call may be wrong. There are 15 residues in the CDR3. Germline V gene lookup returns CDR1 SGHTA and CDR2 FQGNSA. The CDR3: CASSPRGGGKDEQYF. The CDR3 coding sequence is TGTGCCAGCAGCCCCCGAGGGGGGGGTAAGGACGAGCAGTACTTC.

Regarding this clonotype: With a much larger clone just one base away, this may be a read error. In DNA form, the CDR3 reads TGCGCCAGCGGAGACGGGGCAGGAGAAAAACTGTTTTTT. Protein sequence: CASGDGAGEKLFF. The V gene is TRBV5-1, the J gene TRBJ1-4, with a weak D call TRBD1 (5 bases). The V gene's germline CDR1 is SGHRS and CDR2 YFSETQ. Trimming stripped 7 bases from V and 8 bases from J, with 15 bases between. The CDR3 spans 13 residues.

As for this clonotype: A read error may be the cause here, since a much bigger clone is one base away. The V and J genes are TRBV7-6 and TRBJ1-2; TRBD1 aligns across 9 bases. CDR1 is SGHVS and CDR2 is FNYEAQ in the germline V gene. The V gene end was trimmed by 1 base and the J gene end by 6 bases; junction bases not matched to a gene: 9. This CDR3 is built from 16 residues. CDR3 in DNA: TGTGCCAGCAGCTTAGTCCGGACAGGGGCGGCCGATGGCTACACCTTC. This translates into CASSLVRTGAADGYTF. Looking up the rest from reference TRBV7-6 and TRBJ1-2 gives the full variable domain: GAGVSQSPRYKVTKRGQDVALRCDPISGHVSLYWYRQALGQGPEFLTYFNYEAQQDKSGLPNDRFSAERPEGSISTLTIQRTEQRDSAMYRCASSLVRTGAADGYTFGSGTRLTVV.

Ten or more counts support this clonotype. The V and J genes are TRBV5-5 and TRBJ2-1, with TRBD1 as a possible D gene (6 bases). Germline V gene sequence: CDR1 SGHKS, CDR2 YYEKEE (reference sequence). The V end was cut by 0 bases, the J end by 9 bases, with 16 bases between. CDR3 size: 15 residues. In DNA form, the CDR3 reads TGTGCCAGCAGCTTGGGACAGGCTGAAGGTGGTGAGCAGTTCTTC. Protein product: CASSLGQAEGGEQFF.

The sample holds many counts of this clonotype. This chain links TRBV6-1 with TRBJ1-2; D is ambiguous. Looked up from germline, CDR1 is MNHNS and CDR2 is SASEGT. V was pared by 7 bases and J by 2 bases, with 11 bases between. The CDR3 has 13 residues. The CDR3: CASTMVQNYGYTF. CDR3 sequence (DNA): TGTGCCAGCACGATGGTCCAAAACTATGGCTACACCTTC.

This chain uses TRBV9 with TRBJ1-3, with a weak D call TRBD1 (6 bases). CDR1 is SGDLS and CDR2 is YYNGEE in the germline V gene. V was shortened by 3 bases and J by 0 bases, with 13 bases between the two germline ends. The CDR3 is 16 amino acids. The CDR3, as DNA: TGTGCCAGCAGCGAAAACAGGGTCTTCTCTGGAAACACCATATATTTT. Amino acids: CASSENRVFSGNTIYF.

A few counts support this clonotype. A much larger clone lies a single base off, so this may be a read error. This chain joins TRBV6-6 and TRBJ2-3; D remains unclear. The CDR3 has 12 residues. From germline, CDR1 is MNHNY and CDR2 SVGAGI (reference sequence). The DNA of the CDR3 is TGTGCCGGCAGTAAGCGTGGGGATACGCAGTATTTT. Translated, it gives CAGSKRGDTQYF.

As regards this clonotype: Since a much larger clone is just one base distant, this may be a read error. V and J are TRBV25-1 and TRBJ1-1; possibly TRBD1 for D (5 bases). CDR3 size: 14 residues. In germline, CDR1 is MGHDK, CDR2 SYGVNS. CDR3 coding DNA: TGTGCCAACAGTGATTCTGGACGGGGGGCTGAAGCTTTCTTT. It specifies CANSDSGRGAEAFF.

This clonotype was recorded at least ten times. The gene calls are TRBV7-2 and TRBJ2-1; 11 bases map to TRBD1. The CDR3 runs to 16 residues. The V gene end was trimmed by 7 bases and the J gene end by 2 bases; junction bases not matched to a gene: 7. Germline CDR1 is SGHTA and CDR2 is FQGNSA. CDR3 region: CASNPPGQGAYNEQFF. The CDR3, as DNA: TGTGCCAGCAATCCTCCGGGACAGGGGGCCTACAATGAGCAGTTCTTC.

Notes on this clonotype: This sequence may be a read error, since a much larger clone differs from it by one base. CDR3 loop: CASSLGSGGQYNEQYF. As DNA, the CDR3 is TGTGCCAGCAGCTTAGGATCGGGGGGCCAGTACAATGAGCAGTACTTC. J is TRBJ2-5 and V is TRBV11-2; D is possibly TRBD2 (7 bases). V dropped 1 base and J dropped 11 bases, with 23 bases sitting between them. This CDR3 is built from 16 residues. The germline V gene has CDR1 SGHAT and CDR2 FQNNGV.

This clonotype was counted a single time. A read error may account for a junction end that differs from germline. The CDR3, as DNA: TGCAGTGCGCCGGGACATAATAATGAAAAACGGTTTTTT. This gives the protein CSAPGHNNEKRFF. The chain employs TRBV20-1 and TRBJ1-4, with D possibly being TRBD1 (6 bases). The CDR3 has 13 amino acids. Germline CDR1 DFQATT, CDR2 SNEGSKA (reference sequence).

The CDR3 reads CASSLHRGRETQYF. The DNA of the CDR3 is TGTGCCAGCTCACTGCACAGGGGTAGGGAGACCCAGTACTTC. V is TRBV18 and J is TRBJ2-7, with 7 bases lining up with TRBD1. TRBJ2-5 matches the DNA end more closely, so the J call is doubtful. The CDR3 loop spans 14 amino acids. CDR1 KGHSH and CDR2 LQKENI come from the germline V gene.

In its sample, this clonotype was seen many times. The chain links TRBV12-3 or TRBV12-4 to TRBJ1-2; D is perhaps TRBD1 (6 bases). V gave up 6 bases and J gave up 7 bases, with 15 bases separating them. CDR3 length equals 13 residues. The CDR3 here is CASSLGGTSGYTF. Written as DNA, the CDR3 is TGTGCCAGCAGCCTAGGGGGGACGAGTGGCTACACCTTC.

The rearrangement links TRBV9 to TRBJ1-5; 7 positions match TRBD1. With 0 bases clipped from V and 3 bases from J, the junction kept 3 bases outside the gene matches. The CDR3 is made up of 15 amino acids. In germline, CDR1 is SGDLS, CDR2 YYNGEE. The CDR3 DNA follows: TGTGCCAGCAGCGTAGGTGACAGGGACAATCAGCCCCAGCATTTT. Protein product: CASSVGDRDNQPQHF.

This clonotype was counted ten times or more. This sequence joins TRBV4-3 and TRBJ2-2; D may correspond to TRBD1 or TRBD2 (6 bases each). Germline V gene data show CDR1 as LGHNA and CDR2 as YSLEER. This CDR3 contains 14 residues. Trimming cost V 0 bases and J 6 bases, with 8 bases left between them. The CDR3 DNA sequence: TGCGCCAGCAGCCAAGAACGGGGGCCCGGGGAGCTGTTTTTT. Translating it yields CASSQERGPGELFF.

The rearrangement joins TRBV20-1 to TRBJ2-3, with D hard to call. The ends were cut back, 7 bases at V and 2 bases at J, with 7 bases in the middle. CDR3 length: 11 amino acids. The germline V gene has CDR1 DFQATT and CDR2 SNEGSKA (reference sequence). The CDR3 DNA reads TGCAGTGGTCAGGCCACAGATACGCAGTATTTT. Translating it yields CSGQATDTQYF.

V is TRBV7-9 and J is TRBJ1-2, with 11 positions matching TRBD1. Germline V lookup: CDR1 SEHNR, CDR2 FQNEAQ (reference sequence). The CDR3 has 16 residues. The J segment lost 3 bases and the V segment lost 1 base, leaving 4 bases of the junction unmatched. CDR3 loop: CASSLDPGQGDYGYTF. CDR3 in DNA: TGTGCCAGCAGCTTAGACCCGGGACAGGGGGACTATGGCTACACCTTC. Complete variable domain (other parts from reference TRBV7-9 and TRBJ1-2): DTGVSQNPRHKITKRGQNVTFRCDPISEHNRLYWYRQTLGQGPEFLTYFQNEAQLEKSRLLSDRFSAERPKGSFSTLEIQRTEQGDSAMYLCASSLDPGQGDYGYTFGSGTRLTVV.